A single sample gave rise to the 2 T cell receptor beta chains below, sequenced in a study of response to subunit inactivated influenza vaccine. One entry per CDR3 protein, called by TCRdb with MiXCR from the RT-PCR reads. This sample has about 480,000 distinct CDR3 sequences, with over 10% found just once. Source: PBMCs from blood, taken about 6 weeks after vaccination. Receptors originate from a man between 50 and 59 years old who received an inactivated influenza vaccine.

The genes are TRBV20-1 and TRBJ2-1; 10 bases are shared with TRBD2. CDR1 is DFQATT, CDR2 SNEGSKA, per germline (reference sequence). After removal of 6 bases from V and 6 bases from J, the junction contained 8 bases not matched to a gene. The CDR3 totals 14 residues. The CDR3: CSARSGGAVNEQFF. In nucleotides, the CDR3 is TGCAGTGCCAGGAGCGGGGGGGCCGTCAATGAGCAGTTCTTC.

V and J are TRBV6-5 and TRBJ2-2; the match to TRBD2 covers 8 bases. Trimming removed 0 bases from V and 6 bases from J; junction bases left unmatched: 9. Germline CDR1 reads MNHEY; CDR2 reads SVGAGI. CDR3 size: 17 residues. CDR3 sequence: CASSYSGLAPSSGELFF. CDR3 coding DNA: TGTGCCAGCAGTTACTCCGGACTAGCCCCATCGTCCGGGGAGCTGTTTTTT.